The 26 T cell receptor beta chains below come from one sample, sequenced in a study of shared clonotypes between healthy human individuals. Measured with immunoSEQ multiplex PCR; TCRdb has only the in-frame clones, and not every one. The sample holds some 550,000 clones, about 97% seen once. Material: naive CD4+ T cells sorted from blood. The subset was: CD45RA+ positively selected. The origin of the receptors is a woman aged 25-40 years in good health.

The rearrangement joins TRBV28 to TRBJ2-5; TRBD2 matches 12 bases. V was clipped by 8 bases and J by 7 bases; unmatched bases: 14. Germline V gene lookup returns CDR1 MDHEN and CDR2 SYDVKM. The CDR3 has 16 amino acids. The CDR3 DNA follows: TGTGCCAGCCTCCCCGGGGCTAGCGGGAGGGTCGGGACCCAGTACTTC. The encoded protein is CASLPGASGRVGTQYF.

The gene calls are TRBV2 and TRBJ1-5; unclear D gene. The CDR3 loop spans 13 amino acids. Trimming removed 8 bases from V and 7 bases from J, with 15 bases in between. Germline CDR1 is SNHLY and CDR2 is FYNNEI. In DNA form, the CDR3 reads TGTGCCAGCCGAAGGAAGGGTAGCCAGCCCCAGCATTTT. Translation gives CASRRKGSQPQHF.

CDR3 nucleotides: TGTGCCAGCAGCGCCGACCCTCAGGGGGCCGGCGAGCAGTACTTC. Amino acids: CASSADPQGAGEQYF. The chain is built from TRBV9 and TRBJ2-5; 8 nucleotides agree with TRBD1. The last part of the DNA fits TRBJ2-7 better; the J call may be wrong. CDR1 and CDR2 (germline): SGDLS, YYNGEE. The CDR3 totals 15 residues.

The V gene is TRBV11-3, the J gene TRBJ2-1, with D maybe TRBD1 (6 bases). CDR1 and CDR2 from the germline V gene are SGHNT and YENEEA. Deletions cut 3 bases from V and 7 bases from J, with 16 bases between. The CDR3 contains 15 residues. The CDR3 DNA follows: TGTGCCAGCAGCTTTAGCGCTCCAGGGGTAAATGAGCAGTTCTTC. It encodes CASSFSAPGVNEQFF.

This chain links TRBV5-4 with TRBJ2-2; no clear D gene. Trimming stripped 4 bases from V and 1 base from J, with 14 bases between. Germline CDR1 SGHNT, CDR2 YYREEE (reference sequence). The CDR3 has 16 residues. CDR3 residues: CASSPPPHGNTGELFF. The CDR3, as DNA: TGTGCCAGCAGCCCTCCCCCACATGGGAACACCGGGGAGCTGTTTTTT.

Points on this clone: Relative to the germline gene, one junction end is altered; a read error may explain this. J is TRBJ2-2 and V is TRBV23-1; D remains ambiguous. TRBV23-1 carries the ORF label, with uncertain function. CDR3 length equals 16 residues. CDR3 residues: CASSHLWQPNTRELFF. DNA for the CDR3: TGCGCCAGCAGTCATCTTTGGCAGCCGAACACCAGGGAGCTGTTTTTT.

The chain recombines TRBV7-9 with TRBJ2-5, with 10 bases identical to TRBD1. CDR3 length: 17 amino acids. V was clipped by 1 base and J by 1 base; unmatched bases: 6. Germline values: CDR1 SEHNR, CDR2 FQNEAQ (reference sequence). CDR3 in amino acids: CASSLGPGQGFQETQYF. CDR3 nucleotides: TGTGCCAGCAGCTTAGGTCCGGGACAGGGGTTCCAAGAGACCCAGTACTTC.

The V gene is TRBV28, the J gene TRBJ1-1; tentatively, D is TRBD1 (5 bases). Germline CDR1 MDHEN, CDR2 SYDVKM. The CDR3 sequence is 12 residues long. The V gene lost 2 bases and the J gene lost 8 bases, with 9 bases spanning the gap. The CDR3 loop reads CASSLKGDEAFF. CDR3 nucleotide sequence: TGTGCCAGCAGTTTAAAAGGGGACGAAGCTTTCTTT.

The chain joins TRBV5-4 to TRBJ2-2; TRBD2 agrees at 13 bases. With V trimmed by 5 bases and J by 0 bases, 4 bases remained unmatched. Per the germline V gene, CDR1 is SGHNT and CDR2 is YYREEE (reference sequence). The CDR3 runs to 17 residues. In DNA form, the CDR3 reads TGTGCCAGCAGTGGGACTAGCGGGACCGCGAACACCGGGGAGCTGTTTTTT. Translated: CASSGTSGTANTGELFF.

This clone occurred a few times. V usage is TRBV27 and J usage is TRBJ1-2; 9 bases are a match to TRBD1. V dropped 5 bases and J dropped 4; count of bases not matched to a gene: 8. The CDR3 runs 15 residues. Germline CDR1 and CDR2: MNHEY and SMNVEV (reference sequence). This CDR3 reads CASSRRDRDSYGYTF. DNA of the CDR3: TGTGCCAGCAGTAGGCGGGACAGGGATAGCTATGGCTACACCTTC.

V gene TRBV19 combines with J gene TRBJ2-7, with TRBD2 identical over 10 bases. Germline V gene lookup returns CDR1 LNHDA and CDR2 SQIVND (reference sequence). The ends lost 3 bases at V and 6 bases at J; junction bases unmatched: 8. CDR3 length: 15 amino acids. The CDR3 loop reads CASSIIAGGPVEQYF. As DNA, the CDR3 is TGTGCCAGTAGTATTATAGCGGGAGGCCCCGTCGAGCAGTACTTC.

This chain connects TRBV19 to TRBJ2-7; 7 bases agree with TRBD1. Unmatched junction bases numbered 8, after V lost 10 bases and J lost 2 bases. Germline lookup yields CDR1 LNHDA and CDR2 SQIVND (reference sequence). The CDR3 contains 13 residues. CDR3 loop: CATMDRTTYEQYF. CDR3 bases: TGTGCCACCATGGACAGGACAACCTACGAGCAGTACTTC. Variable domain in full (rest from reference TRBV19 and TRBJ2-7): DGGITQSPKYLFRKEGQNVTLSCEQNLNHDAMYWYRQDPGQGLRLIYYSQIVNDFQKGDIAEGYSVSREKKESFPLTVTSAQKNPTAFYLCATMDRTTYEQYFGPGTRLTVT.

The chain's CDR3 is CASSDGPGVTYNEQFF. In DNA, the CDR3 is TGCGCCAGCAGCGACGGACCAGGAGTGACCTACAATGAGCAGTTCTTC. The chain links TRBV4-1 to TRBJ2-1; D is undetermined. The germline CDR1 and CDR2 sequences are MGHRA and YSYEKL. CDR3 length: 16 amino acids. With 5 bases removed from V and 2 bases from J, the gap between germline ends came to 16 bases.

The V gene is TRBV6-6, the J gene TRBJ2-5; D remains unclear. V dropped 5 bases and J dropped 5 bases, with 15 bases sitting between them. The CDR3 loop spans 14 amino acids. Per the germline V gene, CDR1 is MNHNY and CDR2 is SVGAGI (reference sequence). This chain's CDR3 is CASSVVQGWETQYF. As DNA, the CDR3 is TGTGCCAGCAGTGTGGTGCAAGGTTGGGAGACCCAGTACTTC.

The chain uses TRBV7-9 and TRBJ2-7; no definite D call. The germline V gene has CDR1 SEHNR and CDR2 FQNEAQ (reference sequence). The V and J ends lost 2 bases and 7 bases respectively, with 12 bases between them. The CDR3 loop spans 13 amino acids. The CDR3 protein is CASSLRVVGEQYF. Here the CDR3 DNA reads TGTGCCAGCAGCTTACGGGTAGTCGGAGAGCAGTACTTC.

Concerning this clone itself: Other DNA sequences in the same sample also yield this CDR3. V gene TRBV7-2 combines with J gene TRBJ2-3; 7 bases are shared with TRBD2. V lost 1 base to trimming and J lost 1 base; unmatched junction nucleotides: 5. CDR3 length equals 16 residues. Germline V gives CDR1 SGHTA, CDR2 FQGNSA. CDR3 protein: CASSLVGTSGTDTQYF. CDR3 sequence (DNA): TGTGCCAGCAGCTTAGTAGGTACTAGCGGCACAGATACGCAGTATTTT.

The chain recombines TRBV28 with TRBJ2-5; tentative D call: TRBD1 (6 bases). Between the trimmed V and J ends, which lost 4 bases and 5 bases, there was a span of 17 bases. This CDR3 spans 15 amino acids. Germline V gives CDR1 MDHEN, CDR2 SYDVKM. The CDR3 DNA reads TGTGCCAGCAGTTCCCTACAGGGTACGGGGGAGACCCAGTACTTC. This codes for CASSSLQGTGETQYF.

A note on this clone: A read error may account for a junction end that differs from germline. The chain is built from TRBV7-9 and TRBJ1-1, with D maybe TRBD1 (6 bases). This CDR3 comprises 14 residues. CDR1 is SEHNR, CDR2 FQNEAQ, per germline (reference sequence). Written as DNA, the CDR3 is TGTGCCAGCACCTTAGACAGGTTAAACACTGAAGCTTTCTTT. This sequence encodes CASTLDRLNTEAFF. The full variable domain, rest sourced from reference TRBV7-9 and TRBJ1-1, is DTGVSQNPRHKITKRGQNVTFRCDPISEHNRLYWYRQTLGQGPEFLTYFQNEAQLEKSRLLSDRFSAERPKGSFSTLEIQRTEQGDSAMYLCASTLDRLNTEAFFGQGTRLTVV.

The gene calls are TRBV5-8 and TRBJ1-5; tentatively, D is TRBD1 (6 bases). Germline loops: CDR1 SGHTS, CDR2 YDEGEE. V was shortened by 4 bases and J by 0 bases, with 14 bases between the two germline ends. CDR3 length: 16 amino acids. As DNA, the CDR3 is TGTGCCAGCAGCAGACGCCAGGGGTATAGCAATCAGCCCCAGCATTTT. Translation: CASSRRQGYSNQPQHF.

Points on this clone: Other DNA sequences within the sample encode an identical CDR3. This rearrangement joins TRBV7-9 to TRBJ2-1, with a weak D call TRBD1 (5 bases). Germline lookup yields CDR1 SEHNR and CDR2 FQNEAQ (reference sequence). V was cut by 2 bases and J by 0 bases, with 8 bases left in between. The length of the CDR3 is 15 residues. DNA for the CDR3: TGTGCCAGCAGCTTACGACAGAGCTCCTACAATGAGCAGTTCTTC. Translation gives CASSLRQSSYNEQFF.

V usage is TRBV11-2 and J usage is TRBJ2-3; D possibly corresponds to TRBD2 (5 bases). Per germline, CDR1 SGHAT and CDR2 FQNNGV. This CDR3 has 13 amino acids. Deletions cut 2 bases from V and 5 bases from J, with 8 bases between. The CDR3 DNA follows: TGTGCCAGCAGCTTAAAGGGAGTAGATACGCAGTATTTT. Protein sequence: CASSLKGVDTQYF.

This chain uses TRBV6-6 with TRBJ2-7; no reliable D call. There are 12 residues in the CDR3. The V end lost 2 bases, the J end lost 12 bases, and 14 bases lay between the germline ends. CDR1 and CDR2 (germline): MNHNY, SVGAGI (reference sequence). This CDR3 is CASSYTSSVTYF. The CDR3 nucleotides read TGTGCCAGCAGTTACACCTCCAGTGTGACGTACTTC.

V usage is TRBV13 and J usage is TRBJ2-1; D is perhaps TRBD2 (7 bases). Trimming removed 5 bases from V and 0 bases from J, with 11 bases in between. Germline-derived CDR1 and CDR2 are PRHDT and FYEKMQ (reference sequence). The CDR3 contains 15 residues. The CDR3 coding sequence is TGTGCCAGCAGCGCGGGGGCAGTCTCCTACAATGAGCAGTTCTTC. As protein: CASSAGAVSYNEQFF. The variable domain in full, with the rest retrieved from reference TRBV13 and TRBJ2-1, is AAGVIQSPRHLIKEKRETATLKCYPIPRHDTVYWYQQGPGQDPQFLISFYEKMQSDKGSIPDRFSAQQFSDYHSELNMSSLELGDSALYFCASSAGAVSYNEQFFGPGTRLTVL.

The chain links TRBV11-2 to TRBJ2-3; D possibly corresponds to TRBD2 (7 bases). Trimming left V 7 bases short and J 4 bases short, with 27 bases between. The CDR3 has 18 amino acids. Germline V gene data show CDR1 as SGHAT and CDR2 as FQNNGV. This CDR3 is CASTPTRSGAGVPDTQYF. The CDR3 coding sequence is TGTGCCAGCACCCCTACGAGGTCGGGGGCGGGAGTCCCAGATACGCAGTATTTT.

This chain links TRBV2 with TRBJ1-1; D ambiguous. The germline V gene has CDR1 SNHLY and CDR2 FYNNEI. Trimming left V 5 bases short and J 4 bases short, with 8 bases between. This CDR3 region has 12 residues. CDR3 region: CASSTGSTEAFF. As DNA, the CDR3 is TGTGCCAGCAGTACCGGAAGCACTGAAGCTTTCTTT. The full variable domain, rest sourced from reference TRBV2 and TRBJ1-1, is EPEVTQTPSHQVTQMGQEVILRCVPISNHLYFYWYRQILGQKVEFLVSFYNNEISEKSEIFDDQFSVERPDGSNFTLKIRSTKLEDSAMYFCASSTGSTEAFFGQGTRLTVV.

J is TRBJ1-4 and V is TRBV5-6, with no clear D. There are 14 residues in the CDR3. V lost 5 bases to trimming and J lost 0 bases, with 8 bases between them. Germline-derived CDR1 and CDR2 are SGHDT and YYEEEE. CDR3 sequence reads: CASSHQSTNEKLFF. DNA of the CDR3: TGTGCCAGCAGTCATCAGTCAACTAATGAAAAACTGTTTTTT.